This entry describes one TCR beta chain. Its antigen specificity is not known. The sample holds no much larger clone one base away, and base qualities are not on file. Library construction relied on 5' RACE. Sequencing was performed on an Illumina HiSeq 2500. A second PCR of about 6 to 11 cycles was run with a J-beta primer mix and a sample-barcoded 5' primer. A template-switch 5' adaptor carrying 12 random nucleotides introduced a unique molecular identifier onto each TCR beta cDNA molecule. At least 3 million CDR3-containing paired-end reads were obtained from each sample. First-strand cDNA synthesis was performed from all RNA using the Mint cDNA synthesis kit, with priming by a TRBC-specific oligonucleotide. After uracil-DNA glycosylase treatment, a first 18-cycle PCR used universal primers M1SS and BC2_uni_R on all cDNA. Per the original workflow: For normalization, 1 million high-quality reads were randomly selected from each sample, with every read carrying a distinct molecular identifier. Reads with shared molecular identifiers were discarded instead of being binned into consensus sequences. CDR3 identification, clonotype clustering and error correction used MiTCR with a Q25 quality threshold and the strictest error-elimination algorithm. A nonparametric unseen species model with Euler transformation was used to estimate a lower bound on total TCR beta diversity. TCRdb passed the public sequencing reads through fastp at Q25 and MiXCR, retaining productive beta sequences. CDR3 protein sequences are deduplicated, and each keeps its most common genes and DNA. TCRdb, not the authors, supplied the V and J calls. The sample includes over 950,000 distinct CDR3 sequences, with roughly 51% observed a single time. In total, the top ten clones hold over 20% of the sample.

Donors were about 36 systemically healthy Caucasian individuals from Russia aged roughly 6 to 100 years. Ten milliliters of peripheral blood were drawn from each donor into EDTA-treated Vacutainer tubes. PBMCs were isolated by Ficoll-Paque density-gradient centrifugation, with at least 6 million obtained per sample. Trizol reagent was used to extract total RNA from the PBMCs, yielding at least 6 micrograms per sample. The percentages of naive CD45RAhigh/CD27high T cells were determined by flow cytometry on a PBMC aliquot from every donor. The data originate from a study of blood T cells in healthy people across ages (dated by TCRdb to between 2015 and 2017). Background on the whole study: Template switching captured roughly one uniquely barcoded TCR beta cDNA molecule per two T cells in model experiments. Four age groups were formed from the donors: young (average approximately 15 years), middle-aged (around 37), aged (approximately 60) and long-lived (approximately 78). To avoid experimental bias, donors of different ages were randomly spread across the sequencing lanes. Using deep sequencing normalized with unique cDNA molecular identifiers, the study measured how TCR beta repertoire diversity changes with age. Using the same blood draw, the study looked at two additional independent replicas of 1 million unique cDNA reads for two donors, one aged 18 to 30 and the other aged 80 or older.

What the research found in general, with its limitations: Observed TCR beta diversity per million T cells fell roughly linearly with age, and a significant reduction was already apparent by age roughly 40. A strong correlation was found between observed TCR beta diversity and the percentage of naive T cells measured by flow cytometry. Since profiling was done on bulk unsorted PBMCs, naive and antigen-experienced compartments could not be conclusively compared. Compared with the aged group, the long-lived group had more naive CD4+ T cells, fewer expanded clones and increased TCR diversity, suggesting age selection. Estimates of total diversity based on one million sequenced T cells were considered lower bounds and underestimates. Because donor CMV infection status was unknown, age-related changes in expanded clonotypes were potentially confounded.

V trim: 4 bases; J trim: 7 bases; unmatched bases: 14. In the germline V gene (reference sequence), CDR1 corresponds to DFQATT and CDR2 to SNEGSKA. The CDR3 spans 15 residues, from the cysteine through the phenylalanine. Here the CDR3 DNA is all that survives: 45 bases in frame from base 1. Sequences were obtained from blood. The clonotype comes from a woman aged 55-75 years in good health. The V and J segments used are TRBV20-1 and TRBJ2-7, with 9 junctional bases fitting TRBD2. For the CDR3, the sequence is CSAINRASGIGEQYF. The DNA is as follows: TGCAGTGCTATCAATCGGGCTAGCGGGATTGGGGAGCAGTACTTC.